Below, 18 T cell receptor beta chains from the same sample are listed, as sequenced in a study of CD8 T cells in Susac syndrome. Reverse transcription used roughly 0.45 to 1 ug RNA and random hexamers. Each CDR3 protein gets one entry after TCRdb re-called the immunoSEQ multiplex PCR reads with MiXCR. The repertoire holds some 58,000 distinct CDR3 sequences, with 95% as singletons. The sample was CD8+ T cells from PBMCs. The receptors shown here come from a human donor with Susac syndrome.

The V call is TRBV2, the J call TRBJ2-5; TRBD2 aligns across 11 bases. Germline V lookup: CDR1 SNHLY, CDR2 FYNNEI. The CDR3 loop spans 15 amino acids. V was clipped by 6 bases and J by 3 bases; unmatched bases: 6. The CDR3 loop reads CASRPLAGGKETQYF. In DNA form, the CDR3 reads TGTGCCAGCAGACCCTTAGCGGGGGGGAAAGAGACCCAGTACTTC.

The V call is TRBV28, the J call TRBJ2-3; 9 nucleotides agree with TRBD2. V was pared by 3 bases and J by 3 bases, with 7 bases of the junction left unmatched. The CDR3 is 16 amino acids. CDR1 and CDR2 (germline): MDHEN, SYDVKM. CDR3 DNA sequence: TGTGCCAGCAGTTTCCTTGCGGGGGGGCCGACAGATACGCAGTATTTT. This sequence encodes CASSFLAGGPTDTQYF.

The chain recombines TRBV4-2 with TRBJ2-5; no definite D call. The CDR3 is 15 residues long. CDR1 is LGHNA, CDR2 YNFKEQ, per germline. V was shortened by 0 bases and J by 5 bases, with 13 bases between the two germline ends. The CDR3 DNA reads as TGTGCCAGCAGCCAAGATAAGGGCGTTCAGGAGACCCAGTACTTC. Protein product: CASSQDKGVQETQYF.

The genes are TRBV14 and TRBJ2-7; no definite D call. The V gene lost 0 bases and the J gene lost 3 bases, with 9 bases spanning the gap. The CDR3 sequence is 14 residues long. CDR1 SGHDN and CDR2 FVKESK come from the germline V gene. The CDR3 is CASSQEQVDYEQYF. The DNA of the CDR3 is TGTGCCAGCAGCCAAGAGCAGGTGGACTACGAGCAGTACTTC. Drawing the rest from reference TRBV14 and TRBJ2-7, the complete variable domain is EAGVTQFPSHSVIEKGQTVTLRCDPISGHDNLYWYRRVMGKEIKFLLHFVKESKQDESGMPNNRFLAERTGGTYSTLKVQPAELEDSGVYFCASSQEQVDYEQYFGPGTRLTVT.

The chain uses TRBV4-1 and TRBJ1-2; unclear D gene. Germline V CDR1 and CDR2: MGHRA, YSYEKL. CDR3 size: 16 residues. Trimming took 4 bases from V and 2 from J, leaving 17 bases between them. Here the CDR3 reads CASSLSGDTINYGYTF. CDR3 bases: TGCGCCAGCAGCCTTTCAGGTGACACCATCAACTATGGCTACACCTTC.

The chain carries TRBV11-1 and TRBJ2-7, with TRBD2 matching 9 bases. The V gene end was trimmed by 4 bases and the J gene end by 13 bases; junction bases not matched to a gene: 11. This CDR3 contains 13 residues. The germline V gene has CDR1 SGHAT and CDR2 FQDESV (reference sequence). CDR3 bases: TGTGCCAGCAGCTCAGGACTAGCGAGCGCGGAATACTTC. Translation: CASSSGLASAEYF.

The chain joins TRBV20-1 to TRBJ2-1, with TRBD2 matching 8 bases. This CDR3 region has 17 residues. CDR1 DFQATT and CDR2 SNEGSKA come from the germline V gene (reference sequence). Germline trimming cut 4 bases from V and 0 bases from J; bases unmatched to any gene: 11. For the CDR3, the DNA is TGCAGTGCTATCCACCCAGATACTAGCGGCTCCTACAATGAGCAGTTCTTC. Amino acids: CSAIHPDTSGSYNEQFF.

J is TRBJ1-2 and V is TRBV27; 7 bases fit TRBD1. Losses at the gene ends were 2 bases for V and 4 bases for J; bases not matched to a gene: 10. There are 16 residues in the CDR3. Germline V CDR1 and CDR2: MNHEY, SMNVEV (reference sequence). The CDR3 region has the DNA TGTGCCAGCAGTTTAGTGGACAGGCCAGGGGGCTATGGCTACACCTTC. This translates into CASSLVDRPGGYGYTF.

This clonotype was picked up one time. The chain uses TRBV15 and TRBJ1-6; 8 bases fit TRBD1. Germline V gives CDR1 LNHNV, CDR2 YYDKDF (reference sequence). V lost 1 base, J lost 10 bases, and 3 bases stayed unmatched. The CDR3 has 14 amino acids. CDR3 residues: CATSRAGGGSPLHF. The CDR3, as DNA: TGTGCCACCAGCAGAGCAGGGGGCGGATCACCCCTCCACTTT.

J is TRBJ2-1 and V is TRBV29-1, with 9 positions matching TRBD1. This CDR3 spans 14 amino acids. The trim removed 7 bases at V and 6 bases at J, leaving 10 bases unmatched. Germline V CDR1 and CDR2: SQVTM, ANQGSEA. CDR3 coding DNA: TGCAGCGCCCCGGACAGGGGAGACATCAATGAGCAGTTCTTC. It codes for CSAPDRGDINEQFF.

In its sample, this clonotype was seen a few times. The V call is TRBV4-1, the J call TRBJ2-1, with D perhaps TRBD2 (5 bases). Germline V gene lookup returns CDR1 MGHRA and CDR2 YSYEKL. The CDR3 is 17 residues long. Trimming stripped 1 base from V and 9 bases from J, with 22 bases between. DNA of the CDR3: TGCGCCAGCAGCCAAGTTTGGGAGAGGGTAAGGGTGGGTGAGCAGTTCTTC. Encoded protein: CASSQVWERVRVGEQFF.

V and J are TRBV20-1 and TRBJ1-1; D might be TRBD1 (5 bases). The V and J ends lost 6 bases and 6 bases respectively, with 14 bases between them. The V gene's germline CDR1 is DFQATT and CDR2 SNEGSKA (reference sequence). The CDR3 contains 12 residues. CDR3 bases: TGCAGTGCGAGTATCGGGGCGGCTGAAGCTTTCTTT. Residues: CSASIGAAEAFF.

This chain joins TRBV9 and TRBJ2-6; 9 bases are shared with TRBD1. The CDR3 contains 16 residues. V shed 4 bases, J shed 2 bases, and the junction held 4 bases outside the gene matches. CDR1 SGDLS and CDR2 YYNGEE come from the germline V gene. The CDR3 bases are TGTGCCAGCAGCCCCCGGACAGGGGCTGGGGCCAACGTCCTGACTTTC. Amino acid sequence: CASSPRTGAGANVLTF. The full variable domain, with the rest looked up from reference TRBV9 and TRBJ2-6, is DSGVTQTPKHLITATGQRVTLRCSPRSGDLSVYWYQQSLDQGLQFLIQYYNGEERAKGNILERFSAQQFPDLHSELNLSSLELGDSALYFCASSPRTGAGANVLTFGAGSRLTVL.

The chain combines TRBV7-9 with TRBJ2-5; D may match TRBD1 or TRBD2 (7 bases each). Germline V gives CDR1 SEHNR, CDR2 FQNEAQ (reference sequence). The CDR3 runs to 18 residues. The germline V and J ends were trimmed by 4 bases and 0 bases, with 21 bases remaining between them. DNA of the CDR3: TGTGCCAGCAGCTCCTTCCCCAGGGGGGGGGCGTACCAAGAGACCCAGTACTTC. Its translation is CASSSFPRGGAYQETQYF.

The chain recombines TRBV7-9 with TRBJ2-2, with a possible D match to TRBD2 (5 bases). The CDR3 contains 14 residues. Trimming took 3 bases from V and 2 from J, leaving 7 bases between them. From germline, CDR1 is SEHNR and CDR2 FQNEAQ (reference sequence). The CDR3 spells CASSFAGNTGELFF. In nucleotides, the CDR3 is TGTGCCAGCAGCTTTGCGGGTAACACCGGGGAGCTGTTTTTT.

The chain joins TRBV7-9 to TRBJ2-1; possible D gene TRBD2, 5 bases. V lost 5 bases, J lost 7 bases, and 9 bases lay in between. The CDR3 has 12 residues. CDR1 and CDR2 from the germline V gene are SEHNR and FQNEAQ (reference sequence). CDR3 DNA: TGTGCCAGCAGCCCGACGGGAAATGAGCAGTTCTTC. It codes for CASSPTGNEQFF.

The CDR3: CASSLNRGFTEAFF. The CDR3 DNA reads TGTGCCAGCAGCTTAAACAGGGGATTCACTGAAGCTTTCTTT. The gene calls are TRBV7-9 and TRBJ1-1; 7 nucleotides match TRBD1. This CDR3 has 14 residues. The J segment lost 4 bases and the V segment lost 2 bases, leaving 4 bases of the junction unmatched. Germline loops: CDR1 SEHNR, CDR2 FQNEAQ (reference sequence).

This clonotype was seen a few times. The chain couples TRBV7-6 to TRBJ2-1; weak D call: TRBD1 (5 bases). Trimming pared 5 bases from V and 7 bases from J, leaving 12 bases between. CDR1 is SGHVS and CDR2 is FNYEAQ in the germline V gene. This CDR3 has 13 amino acids. Written as DNA, the CDR3 is TGTGCCAGCAGCCGGAGACAGTTTAATGAGCAGTTCTTC. Its protein product is CASSRRQFNEQFF.